The present TCR beta chain was sequenced within a study of early T cells in non-severe SARS-CoV-2 infection. At the level of the study: Unpaired chains resulted from sequencing bulk RNA of unsorted whole blood. Overall study findings and caveats: VDJdb matching skewed toward anti-spike CD8 responses, missing private and CD4 specificities.

Trimming cost V 4 bases and J 7 bases, with 6 bases left between them. The germline CDR1 and CDR2 sequences are SGHRS and YFSETQ. This CDR3 contains 11 residues. Attachment of unique molecular identifiers was made to individual cDNA molecules. TCRdb analysed the 5' RACE reads with MiXCR anew, one entry per CDR3 protein. In the table there are fewer than 30,000 distinct CDR3 sequences, around 5% of which are singletons. This clonotype was seen ten or more times. Its antigen is unidentified. Sequences were obtained from whole blood. This clonotype was sampled from an adult who was a healthcare worker with PCR-confirmed SARS-CoV-2 infection or an uninfected control (not recorded which). V and J are TRBV5-1 and TRBJ2-1; no clear D. This CDR3 reads CASSSRNEQFF. DNA of the CDR3: TGCGCCAGCAGCAGTAGGAATGAGCAGTTCTTC.